One and the same sample provided the 23 T cell receptor beta chains below, sequenced in a study of T cell repertoires in ileal Crohn's disease. Documented time point: proximal margin of the surgical specimen (macroscopically non-inflamed). The table came from immunoSEQ multiplex PCR; TCRdb's copy has only in-frame clones and leaves some out. This sample has thousands of clones; 60% to 80% occur once, and the top ten carry around 46%. Sequencing was performed on ileal tissue. These receptors all stem from an adult with Crohn's disease.

J is TRBJ1-4 and V is TRBV10-3; tentative D call: TRBD1 (5 bases). Germline V gene data show CDR1 as ENHRY and CDR2 as SYGVKD. The length of the CDR3 is 17 residues. The V gene lost 3 bases and the J gene lost 7 bases, with 21 bases spanning the gap. The CDR3 region is CAISEHQRAGATEKLFF. The CDR3 DNA follows: TGTGCCATCAGTGAACATCAACGGGCCGGGGCAACTGAAAAACTGTTTTTT.

This sequence joins TRBV5-1 and TRBJ1-1, with TRBD1 matching over 9 bases. Germline trimming cut 5 bases from V and 6 bases from J; bases unmatched to any gene: 8. This CDR3 comprises 14 residues. Germline assignment: CDR1 SGHRS and CDR2 YFSETQ. The chain's CDR3 is CASSGTGGASEAFF. The CDR3 nucleotides are TGCGCCAGCAGTGGAACAGGGGGCGCGTCTGAAGCTTTCTTT.

This chain uses TRBV6-6 with TRBJ2-7, with 9 bases lining up with TRBD1. Germline trimming cut 8 bases from V and 3 bases from J; bases unmatched to any gene: 2. From germline, CDR1 is MNHNY and CDR2 SVGAGI (reference sequence). The CDR3 runs to 12 residues. The CDR3 sequence: CASGGQGYEQYF. The CDR3 DNA reads as TGTGCCAGCGGGGGACAGGGCTACGAGCAGTACTTC.

The sample holds one count of this clone. The J gene is TRBJ2-7, the V gene TRBV6-6, with no clear D. Germline loops: CDR1 MNHNY, CDR2 SVGAGI (reference sequence). This CDR3 is 11 amino acids long. With 2 bases removed from V and 5 bases from J, the gap between germline ends came to 4 bases. In DNA, the CDR3 is TGTGCCAGCAGTTACAGGAACGAGCAGTACTTC. Its translation: CASSYRNEQYF.

The J gene is TRBJ2-1, the V gene TRBV30, with TRBD2 matching 7 bases. V lost 3 bases and J lost 10; bases outside the gene matches: 3. Germline V gene sequence: CDR1 GTSNPN, CDR2 SVGIG (reference sequence). The CDR3 has 11 amino acids. CDR3 sequence: CAWSGRNEQFF. For the CDR3, the DNA is TGTGCCTGGAGCGGGAGGAACGAGCAGTTCTTC.

The genes are TRBV5-1 and TRBJ2-6, with TRBD1 as a possible D gene (6 bases). This CDR3 region has 16 residues. Germline lookup yields CDR1 SGHRS and CDR2 YFSETQ. Trimming pared 4 bases from V and 0 bases from J, leaving 11 bases between. In DNA, the CDR3 is TGCGCCAGCAGCATTGGACAGTTCTCTGGGGCCAACGTCCTGACTTTC. This translates into CASSIGQFSGANVLTF. Combining the CDR3 with reference TRBV5-1 and TRBJ2-6 gives the whole variable domain KAGVTQTPRYLIKTRGQQVTLSCSPISGHRSVSWYQQTPGQGLQFLFEYFSETQRNKGNFPGRFSGRQFSNSRSEMNVSTLELGDSALYLCASSIGQFSGANVLTFGAGSRLTVL.

The rearrangement uses TRBV5-6 and TRBJ1-4; no clear D. Trimming stripped 3 bases from V and 8 bases from J, with 14 bases between. The CDR3 sequence is 14 residues long. Germline loops: CDR1 SGHDT, CDR2 YYEEEE. The CDR3 protein is CASSSRQTGEKLFF. The CDR3 coding sequence is TGTGCCAGCAGCTCGAGGCAGACTGGCGAAAAACTGTTTTTT.

The genes are TRBV7-3 and TRBJ2-3, with a possible D match to TRBD2 (6 bases). The CDR3 extends over 14 amino acids. Per germline, CDR1 SGHTA and CDR2 FQGTGA. V gave up 5 bases and J gave up 4 bases, with 13 bases separating them. CDR3 loop: CASSRAGSPDTQYF. CDR3 coding DNA: TGTGCCAGCAGCAGGGCGGGAAGCCCAGATACGCAGTATTTT.

The chain joins TRBV5-4 to TRBJ1-2; D is possibly TRBD1 (6 bases). The germline V gene has CDR1 SGHNT and CDR2 YYREEE (reference sequence). This CDR3 has 13 amino acids. The ends were cut back, 2 bases at V and 6 bases at J, with 11 bases in the middle. The CDR3 region has the DNA TGTGCCAGCAGCTTCACAGGGTATAATGGCTACACCTTC. Residues: CASSFTGYNGYTF.

V and J are TRBV5-1 and TRBJ2-3; 14 bases align to TRBD2. Trimming cost V 1 base and J 6 bases; bases outside gene matches: 19. Per germline, CDR1 SGHRS and CDR2 YFSETQ. The CDR3 is 21 amino acids. The chain's CDR3 is CASSLPKTVMGLAGASDTQYF. CDR3 DNA: TGCGCCAGCAGCTTGCCCAAGACAGTTATGGGACTAGCGGGGGCATCGGATACGCAGTATTTT.

This clone was counted a single time. Additional DNA sequences in this sample encode the identical CDR3. The chain joins TRBV7-9 to TRBJ2-5; tentative D call: TRBD2 (5 bases). Trimming took 5 bases from V and 5 from J, leaving 6 bases between them. The germline gives CDR1 SEHNR, CDR2 FQNEAQ (reference sequence). This CDR3 spans 11 amino acids. Written as DNA, the CDR3 is TGTGCCAGCAGCCGCGGGGAGACCCAGTACTTC. Its translation is CASSRGETQYF.

This sequence joins TRBV27 and TRBJ1-1; tentative D call: TRBD1 (5 bases). The CDR3 loop spans 13 amino acids. V was trimmed by 6 bases and J by 2 bases, leaving 10 bases between them. CDR1 is MNHEY, CDR2 SMNVEV, per germline (reference sequence). CDR3: CASRLDSNTEAFF. CDR3 DNA: TGTGCCAGCAGGCTCGACAGCAACACTGAAGCTTTCTTT.

This clone appeared a single time. The rearrangement uses TRBV27 and TRBJ1-2, with D possibly matching TRBD1 (5 bases). Germline V CDR1 and CDR2: MNHEY, SMNVEV (reference sequence). This CDR3 is built from 16 residues. V was pared by 6 bases and J by 4 bases, with 21 bases between. Written as DNA, the CDR3 is TGTGCCAGCAGGCGAAACGGTGATCGGGACCGCTATGGCTACACCTTC. Translated, it gives CASRRNGDRDRYGYTF.

This sequence joins TRBV11-2 and TRBJ2-1, with D unresolved. The CDR3 consists of 13 residues. Germline V gives CDR1 SGHAT, CDR2 FQNNGV. Trimming removed 1 base at V and 7 bases at J, with 8 bases between. Written as DNA, the CDR3 is TGTGCCAGCAGCTTAGCTAGTTGGAATGAGCAGTTCTTC. Amino acid sequence: CASSLASWNEQFF.

The chain employs TRBV5-5 and TRBJ2-1, with 7 nucleotides matching TRBD1. Trimming took 2 bases from V and 4 from J; bases not matched to a gene: 3. Looked up from germline, CDR1 is SGHKS and CDR2 is YYEKEE (reference sequence). The CDR3 is 14 amino acids. CDR3 residues: CASSFGQDYNEQFF. The DNA for the CDR3 is TGTGCCAGCAGCTTCGGACAGGATTACAATGAGCAGTTCTTC. Looking up the rest from reference TRBV5-5 and TRBJ2-1 gives the full variable domain: DAGVTQSPTHLIKTRGQQVTLRCSPISGHKSVSWYQQVLGQGPQFIFQYYEKEERGRGNFPDRFSARQFPNYSSELNVNALLLGDSALYLCASSFGQDYNEQFFGPGTRLTVL.

The rearrangement uses TRBV6-1 and TRBJ2-3, with 10 bases aligning to TRBD2. J was trimmed by 5 bases and V by 1 base; bases with no gene match: 6. CDR3 size: 16 residues. Germline CDR1 is MNHNS and CDR2 is SASEGT. In DNA form, the CDR3 reads TGTGCCAGCAGTGAAGTCTCAGCGGGAGGGCAAGATACGCAGTATTTT. Amino acid sequence: CASSEVSAGGQDTQYF.

V usage is TRBV13 and J usage is TRBJ1-2, with D maybe TRBD1 (5 bases). The CDR3 runs to 14 residues. V shed 3 bases and J shed 2 bases, with 10 bases lying between them. Germline V CDR1 and CDR2: PRHDT, FYEKMQ (reference sequence). This CDR3 reads CASSLGTGNYGYTF. CDR3 in DNA: TGTGCCAGCAGCTTGGGGACGGGGAACTATGGCTACACCTTC.

The V call is TRBV5-6, the J call TRBJ1-2, with TRBD1 as a possible D gene (5 bases). This CDR3 has 15 residues. CDR1 and CDR2 from the germline V gene are SGHDT and YYEEEE. Trimming pared 0 bases from V and 6 bases from J, leaving 15 bases between. Written as DNA, the CDR3 is TGTGCCAGCAGCTTGGCCGGCAGGGCCACCAATGGCTACACCTTC. Its protein is CASSLAGRATNGYTF.

The chain is built from TRBV28 and TRBJ1-2, with a possible D match to TRBD1 (6 bases). Germline CDR1 and CDR2: MDHEN and SYDVKM. Trimming removed 2 bases from V and 5 bases from J, with 18 bases in between. CDR3 length: 16 residues. DNA for the CDR3: TGTGCCAGCAGTTTAATCGTAGGGACAAACGGTTATGGCTACACCTTC. It is translated as CASSLIVGTNGYGYTF.

The chain combines TRBV11-2 with TRBJ2-3, with 8 nucleotides matching TRBD1. This CDR3 is built from 17 residues. The J segment lost 0 bases and the V segment lost 5 bases, leaving 10 bases of the junction unmatched. From germline, CDR1 is SGHAT and CDR2 FQNNGV. CDR3 region: CASSPRQGARSTDTQYF. CDR3 DNA sequence: TGTGCCAGCAGCCCCCGCCAGGGGGCGAGGAGCACAGATACGCAGTATTTT.

By its share, this clone is medium-sized (0.01 to 0.1%). The chain carries TRBV9 and TRBJ2-5, with TRBD1 matching over 9 bases. Germline V lookup: CDR1 SGDLS, CDR2 YYNGEE. Trimming cost V 4 bases and J 1 base; bases outside gene matches: 11. The CDR3 is 17 amino acids. The DNA of the CDR3 is TGTGCCAGCAGCCCAAGGGGGGGGACAGGGACCCAAGAGACCCAGTACTTC. It encodes CASSPRGGTGTQETQYF.

The V gene is TRBV6-5, the J gene TRBJ1-2; D may be TRBD1 (5 bases). V shed 6 bases and J shed 0 bases, with 11 bases lying between them. This CDR3 is 14 amino acids long. Germline V gives CDR1 MNHEY, CDR2 SVGAGI. This CDR3 reads CASRRVGPNYGYTF. The DNA of the CDR3 is TGTGCCAGCAGGAGGGTGGGACCTAACTATGGCTACACCTTC.

The chain joins TRBV4-1 to TRBJ2-7; D is possibly TRBD2 (5 bases). V lost 3 bases to trimming and J lost 2 bases, with 20 bases between them. Looked up from germline, CDR1 is MGHRA and CDR2 is YSYEKL. CDR3 size: 17 residues. CDR3 residues: CASSQRWGADSPYEQYF. The CDR3 DNA sequence: TGCGCCAGCAGCCAGCGTTGGGGAGCGGACTCTCCCTACGAGCAGTACTTC.